This T cell receptor beta chain originates from a study of blood T cell repertoires in COVID-19. Overall study context: Material from acute and convalescent COVID-19 was sourced from the United States, Italy and Spain. PBMCs, B-cell-depleted T cells, or T cells were the source of the cDNA or gDNA that made up the material.

Germline V gives CDR1 SGHNT, CDR2 YYREEE (reference sequence). This CDR3 contains 14 residues. The trim removed 2 bases at V and 4 bases at J, leaving 3 bases unmatched. Per the study methods: Reference gene primers were amplified, and this amplification served to estimate nucleated cell counts. Libraries were prepared by immunoSEQ multiplex PCR; TCRdb keeps only in-frame clonotypes and omits some of them. D and trimming were read from the DNA, whereas the V and J calls and clone size are those reported in that table. The sample shows about 73,000 clones, 80% to 90% of them seen only once. The chain is built from TRBV5-4 and TRBJ2-7; 10 nucleotides agree with TRBD1. This TCR derives from a man at least 80 years old with acute or convalescent COVID-19. The sequencing sample was made of peripheral blood. The CDR3 sequence: CASSFDRGRYEQYF. CDR3 in DNA: TGTGCCAGCAGCTTCGACAGGGGGCGATACGAGCAGTACTTC.